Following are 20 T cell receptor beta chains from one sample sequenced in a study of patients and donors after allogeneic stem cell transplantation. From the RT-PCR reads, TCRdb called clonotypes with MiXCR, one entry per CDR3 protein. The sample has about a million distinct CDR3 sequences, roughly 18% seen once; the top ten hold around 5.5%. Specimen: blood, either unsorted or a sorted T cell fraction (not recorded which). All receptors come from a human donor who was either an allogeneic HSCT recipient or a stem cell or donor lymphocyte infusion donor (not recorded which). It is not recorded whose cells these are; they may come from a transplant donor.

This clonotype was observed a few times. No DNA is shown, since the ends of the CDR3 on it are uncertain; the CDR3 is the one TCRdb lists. The chain's CDR3 is CASRFGRGAGCLLF. The rearrangement joins TRBV12-3 or TRBV12-4 to TRBJ2-1; the DNA was not compared with TRBD1, the D call given in the table. The CDR3 has 14 residues if both end residues are counted.

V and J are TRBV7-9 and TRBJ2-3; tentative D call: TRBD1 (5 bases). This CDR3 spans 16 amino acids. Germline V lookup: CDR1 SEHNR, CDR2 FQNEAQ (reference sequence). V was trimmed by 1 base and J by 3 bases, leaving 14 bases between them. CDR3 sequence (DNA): TGTGCCAGCAGCTTAGACAGGCGAACGTGGACAGATACGCAGTATTTT. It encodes CASSLDRRTWTDTQYF.

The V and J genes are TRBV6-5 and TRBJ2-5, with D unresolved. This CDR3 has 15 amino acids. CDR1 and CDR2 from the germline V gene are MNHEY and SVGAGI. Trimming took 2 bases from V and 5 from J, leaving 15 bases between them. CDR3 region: CASSYLLQQGETQYF. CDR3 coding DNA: TGTGCCAGCAGTTACCTGCTGCAGCAAGGGGAGACCCAGTACTTC.

The CDR3 protein is CASSSPLRTGVFSPLHF. The CDR3 DNA follows: TGTGCCAGCAGCTCACCCCTTAGGACAGGGGTTTTTTCACCCCTCCACTTT. The genes are TRBV7-6 and TRBJ1-6, with TRBD1 matching 9 bases. The CDR3 runs to 17 residues. Per the germline V gene, CDR1 is SGHVS and CDR2 is FNYEAQ. The ends lost 4 bases at V and 9 bases at J; junction bases unmatched: 13. The variable domain in full, with the rest retrieved from reference TRBV7-6 and TRBJ1-6, is GAGVSQSPRYKVTKRGQDVALRCDPISGHVSLYWYRQALGQGPEFLTYFNYEAQQDKSGLPNDRFSAERPEGSISTLTIQRTEQRDSAMYRCASSSPLRTGVFSPLHFGNGTRLTVT.

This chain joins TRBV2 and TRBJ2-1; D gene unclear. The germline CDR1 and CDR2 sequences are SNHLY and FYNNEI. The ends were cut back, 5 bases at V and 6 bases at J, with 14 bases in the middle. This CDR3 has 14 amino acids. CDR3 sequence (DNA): TGTGCCAGCAGTACGACGACCCCAACCAATGAGCAGTTCTTC. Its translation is CASSTTTPTNEQFF.

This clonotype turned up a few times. In DNA, the CDR3 is TGTGCCAGCAGCCAAGATCCCCGGTCCGGGGAGCTGTTTTTT. Translating gives CASSQDPRSGELFF. J is TRBJ2-2 and V is TRBV14; unclear D gene. This CDR3 region has 14 residues. V was clipped by 0 bases and J by 6 bases, with 8 bases between them. In germline, CDR1 is SGHDN, CDR2 FVKESK.

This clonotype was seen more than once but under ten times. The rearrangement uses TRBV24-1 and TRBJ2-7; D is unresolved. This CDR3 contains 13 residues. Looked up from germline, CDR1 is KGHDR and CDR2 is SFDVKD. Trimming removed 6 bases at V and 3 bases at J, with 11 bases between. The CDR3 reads CATSSTASYEQYF. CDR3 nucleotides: TGTGCCACCAGTAGTACGGCCAGCTACGAGCAGTACTTC.

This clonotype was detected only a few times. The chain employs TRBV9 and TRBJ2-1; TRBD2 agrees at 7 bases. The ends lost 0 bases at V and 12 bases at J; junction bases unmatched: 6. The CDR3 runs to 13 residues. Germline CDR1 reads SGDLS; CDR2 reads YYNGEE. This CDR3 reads CASSVGGRGVQFF. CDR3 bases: TGTGCCAGCAGCGTAGGGGGGAGGGGTGTGCAGTTCTTC.

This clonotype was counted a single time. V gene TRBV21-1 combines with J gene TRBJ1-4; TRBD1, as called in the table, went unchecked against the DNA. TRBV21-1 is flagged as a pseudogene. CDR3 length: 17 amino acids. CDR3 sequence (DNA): TGTGCCAGCAGCAAACTCCCGGGGGTTTCAACTAATGAAAAACTGTTTTTT. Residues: CASSKLPGVSTNEKLFF.

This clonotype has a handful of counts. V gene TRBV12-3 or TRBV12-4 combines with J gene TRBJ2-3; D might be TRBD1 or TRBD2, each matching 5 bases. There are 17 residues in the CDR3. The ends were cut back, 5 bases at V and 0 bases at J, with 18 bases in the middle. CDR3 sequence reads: CASSGRGTVASTDTQYF. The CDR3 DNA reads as TGTGCCAGCAGTGGCAGAGGGACGGTAGCTAGCACAGATACGCAGTATTTT.

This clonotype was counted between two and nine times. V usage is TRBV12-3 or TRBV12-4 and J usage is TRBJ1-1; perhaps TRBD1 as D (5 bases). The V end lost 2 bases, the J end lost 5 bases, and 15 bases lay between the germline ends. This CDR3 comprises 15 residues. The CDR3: CASSLTAGGGTEAFF. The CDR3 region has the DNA TGTGCCAGCAGTTTAACTGCGGGGGGTGGGACTGAAGCTTTCTTT.

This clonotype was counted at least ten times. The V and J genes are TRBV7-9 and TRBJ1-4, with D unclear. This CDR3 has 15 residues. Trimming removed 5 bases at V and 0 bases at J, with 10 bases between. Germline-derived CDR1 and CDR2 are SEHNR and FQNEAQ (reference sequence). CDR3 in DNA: TGTGCCAGCAGCCCTCGGCGGGCAACTAATGAAAAACTGTTTTTT. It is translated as CASSPRRATNEKLFF.

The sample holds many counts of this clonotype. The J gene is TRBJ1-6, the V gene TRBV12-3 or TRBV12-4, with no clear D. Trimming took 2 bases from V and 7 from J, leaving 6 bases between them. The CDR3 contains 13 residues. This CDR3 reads CASSLQENSPLHF. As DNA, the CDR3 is TGTGCCAGCAGTTTACAGGAAAATTCACCCCTCCACTTT.

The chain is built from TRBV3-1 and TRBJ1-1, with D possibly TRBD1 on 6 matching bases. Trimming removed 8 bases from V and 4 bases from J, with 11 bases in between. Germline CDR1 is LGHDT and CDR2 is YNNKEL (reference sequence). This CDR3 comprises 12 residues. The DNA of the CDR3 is TGTGCCAGCTCGGGACAAATCACTGAAGCTTTCTTT. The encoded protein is CASSGQITEAFF.

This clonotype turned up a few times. Here the CDR3 reads CAISDRQGGTEAFF. CDR3 nucleotides: TGTGCCATCAGCGATAGACAGGGAGGGACTGAAGCTTTCTTT. The chain has TRBV10-3 and TRBJ1-1; 7 bases align to TRBD1. This CDR3 contains 14 residues. The J segment lost 5 bases and the V segment lost 6 bases, leaving 9 bases of the junction unmatched. Germline CDR1 ENHRY, CDR2 SYGVKD.

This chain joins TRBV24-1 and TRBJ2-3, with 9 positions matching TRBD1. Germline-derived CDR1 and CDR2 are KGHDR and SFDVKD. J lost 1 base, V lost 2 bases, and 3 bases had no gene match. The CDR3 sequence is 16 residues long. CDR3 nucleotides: TGTGCCACCAGTGATTGGGGGACAGGGCGCACAGATACGCAGTATTTT. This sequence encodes CATSDWGTGRTDTQYF.

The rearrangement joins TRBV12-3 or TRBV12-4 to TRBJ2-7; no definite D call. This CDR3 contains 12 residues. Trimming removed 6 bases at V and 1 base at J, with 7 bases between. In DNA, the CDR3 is TGTGCCAGCAGCCTCCAGTCCTACGAGCAGTACTTC. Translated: CASSLQSYEQYF.

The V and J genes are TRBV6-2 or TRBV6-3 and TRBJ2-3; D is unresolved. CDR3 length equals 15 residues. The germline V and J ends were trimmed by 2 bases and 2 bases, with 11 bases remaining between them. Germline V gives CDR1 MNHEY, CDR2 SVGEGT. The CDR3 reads CASSYRASYTDTQYF. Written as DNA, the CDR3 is TGTGCCAGCAGTTACCGAGCATCCTACACAGATACGCAGTATTTT.

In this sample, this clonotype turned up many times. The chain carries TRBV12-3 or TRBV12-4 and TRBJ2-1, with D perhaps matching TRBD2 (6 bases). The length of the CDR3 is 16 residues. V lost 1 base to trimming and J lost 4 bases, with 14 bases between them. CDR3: CASSLVRGKAYNEQFF. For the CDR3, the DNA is TGTGCCAGCAGTTTAGTCCGGGGGAAGGCATACAATGAGCAGTTCTTC.

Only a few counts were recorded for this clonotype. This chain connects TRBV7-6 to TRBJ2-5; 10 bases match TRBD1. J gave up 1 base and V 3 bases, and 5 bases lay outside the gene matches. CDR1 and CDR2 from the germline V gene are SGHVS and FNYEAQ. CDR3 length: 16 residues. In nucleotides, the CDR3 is TGTGCCAGCAGCTTTCTGGGACAGGGGACCCAAGAGACCCAGTACTTC. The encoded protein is CASSFLGQGTQETQYF.